This T cell receptor (beta chain) comes out of a study of OX40 agonist ivuxolimab in advanced cancers. Study-wide background: Dose-escalation patients were diagnosed with hepatocellular carcinoma, melanoma, renal cell cancer or head and neck cancer. Therapy given before enrollment (anti-PD-1, anti-PD-L1 or anti-CTLA-4) was allowed, and 30% to 50% had some.

Data came from immunoSEQ multiplex PCR; TCRdb stores just in-frame clones and leaves some out. Among fewer than 55,000 clones listed, approximately 83% were seen once. This CDR3 has 14 residues. With V trimmed by 2 bases and J by 7 bases, 6 bases remained unmatched. Germline V CDR1 and CDR2: GTSNPN, SVGIG (reference sequence). The source of this sequence is an adult with an advanced solid tumor such as melanoma, head and neck, liver or kidney cancer. This sample comprised CD4+ or CD8+ T cells sorted from blood, obtained in a trial of the OX40 agonist ivuxolimab. The genes are TRBV30 and TRBJ1-5; 9 bases agree with TRBD1. CDR3 protein: CAWSRDREGQPQHF. The CDR3 DNA follows: TGTGCCTGGAGTCGGGACAGGGAGGGCCAGCCCCAGCATTTT.